This T cell receptor (beta chain) was identified during a study of blood T cell repertoires in COVID-19. Across the study: Sources were T cells, B-cell-depleted T cells, or PBMCs; the material itself was cDNA or gDNA.

This clone has a handful of counts. This sample also contains other DNA sequences that code for the same CDR3. The germline gives CDR1 KGHSH, CDR2 LQKENI. CDR3 length: 14 residues. The V end was cut by 2 bases, the J end by 1 base, with 8 bases between. In the authors' methods: The authors estimated nucleated cell counts from reference gene primer amplification. Repertoires were generated with immunoSEQ multiplex PCR, while TCRdb's copy carries only in-frame clones and drops some. V and J calls and clone size are copied from that table; D and trimming were computed from the DNA. The sample includes 70,000 to 95,000 clones, 81% of them seen just once.

The chain couples TRBV18 to TRBJ1-1; D is unclear. Sequenced sample: peripheral blood. The sequence came from a human donor in a cohort sampled during active COVID-19. The CDR3 protein is CASSPISRNTEAFF. The CDR3 DNA is TGTGCCAGCTCACCAATCTCCAGGAACACTGAAGCTTTCTTT.